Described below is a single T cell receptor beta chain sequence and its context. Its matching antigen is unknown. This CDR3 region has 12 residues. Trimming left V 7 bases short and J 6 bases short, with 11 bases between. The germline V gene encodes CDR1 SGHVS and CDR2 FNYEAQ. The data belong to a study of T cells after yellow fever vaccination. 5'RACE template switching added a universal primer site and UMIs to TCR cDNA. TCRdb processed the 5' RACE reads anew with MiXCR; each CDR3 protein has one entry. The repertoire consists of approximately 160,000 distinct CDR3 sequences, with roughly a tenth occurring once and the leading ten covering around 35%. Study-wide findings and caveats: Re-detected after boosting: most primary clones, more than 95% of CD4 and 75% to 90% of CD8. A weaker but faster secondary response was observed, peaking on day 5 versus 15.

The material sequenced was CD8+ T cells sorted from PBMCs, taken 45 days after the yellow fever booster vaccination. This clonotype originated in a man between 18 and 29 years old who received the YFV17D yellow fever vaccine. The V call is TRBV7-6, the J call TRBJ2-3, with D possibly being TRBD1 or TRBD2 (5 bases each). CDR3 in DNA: TGTGCCAGCACCTCCGGGGCTGATACGCAGTATTTT. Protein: CASTSGADTQYF.